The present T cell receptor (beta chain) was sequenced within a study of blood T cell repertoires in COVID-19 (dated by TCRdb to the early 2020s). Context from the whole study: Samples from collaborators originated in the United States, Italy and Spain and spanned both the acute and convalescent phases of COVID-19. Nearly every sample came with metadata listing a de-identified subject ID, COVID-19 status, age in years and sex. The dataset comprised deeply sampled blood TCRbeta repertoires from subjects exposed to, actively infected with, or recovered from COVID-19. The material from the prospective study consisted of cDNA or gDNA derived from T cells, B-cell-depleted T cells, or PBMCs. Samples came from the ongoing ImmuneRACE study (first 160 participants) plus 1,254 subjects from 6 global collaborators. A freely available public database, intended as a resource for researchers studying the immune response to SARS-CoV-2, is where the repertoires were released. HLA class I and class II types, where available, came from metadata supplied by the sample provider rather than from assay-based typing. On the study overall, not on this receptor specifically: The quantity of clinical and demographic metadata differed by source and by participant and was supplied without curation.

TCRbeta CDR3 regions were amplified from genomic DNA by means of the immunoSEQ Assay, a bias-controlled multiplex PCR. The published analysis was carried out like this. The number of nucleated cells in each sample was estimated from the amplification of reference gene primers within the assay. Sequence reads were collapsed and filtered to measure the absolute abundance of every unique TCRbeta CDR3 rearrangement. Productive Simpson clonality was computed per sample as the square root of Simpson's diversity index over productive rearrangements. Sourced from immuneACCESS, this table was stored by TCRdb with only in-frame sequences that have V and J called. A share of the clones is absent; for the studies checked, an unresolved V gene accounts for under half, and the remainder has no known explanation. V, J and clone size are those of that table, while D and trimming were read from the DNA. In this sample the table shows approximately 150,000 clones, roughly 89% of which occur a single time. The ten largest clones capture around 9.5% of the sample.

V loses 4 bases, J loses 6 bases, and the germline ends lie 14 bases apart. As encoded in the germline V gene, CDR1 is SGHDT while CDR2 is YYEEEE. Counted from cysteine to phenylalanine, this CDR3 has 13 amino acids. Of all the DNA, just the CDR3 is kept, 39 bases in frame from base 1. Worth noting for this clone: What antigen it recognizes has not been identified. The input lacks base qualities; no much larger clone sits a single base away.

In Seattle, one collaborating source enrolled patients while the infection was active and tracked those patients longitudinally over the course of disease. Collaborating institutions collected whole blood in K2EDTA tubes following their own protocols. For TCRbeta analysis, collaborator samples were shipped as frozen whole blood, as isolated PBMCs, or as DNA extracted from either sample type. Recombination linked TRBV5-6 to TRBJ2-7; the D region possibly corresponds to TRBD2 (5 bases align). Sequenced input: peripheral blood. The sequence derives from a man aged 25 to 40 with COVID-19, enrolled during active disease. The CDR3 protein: CASSPEGTPEQYF. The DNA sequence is TGTGCCAGCAGCCCCGAGGGTACCCCCGAGCAGTACTTC.